These T cell receptor beta chains were read from a single sample in a study of blood T cells in healthy people across ages. TCRdb reprocessed the 5' RACE reads via MiXCR and lists one record per CDR3 protein. Here the sample spans around 990,000 distinct CDR3 sequences, under 40% being singletons. The material sequenced was blood. Every receptor here comes from a man between 18 and 29 years old in good health. CDR3s include the opening cysteine and the closing phenylalanine or tryptophan. Fields, in order: CDR3 DNA, CDR3 protein, D gene, J gene, V gene, clone size. The D gene is left open where the match is weak. Some rows mark clone size as missing; the rest say once, few, many or name a class of expanded clone.

CDR3 DNA: TGTGCCAGCAGCTTAGTCCCGGAAACTCCCGGGGAGCTGTTTTTT
CDR3 protein: CASSLVPETPGELFF
D gene: .
J gene: TRBJ2-2
V gene: TRBV11-2
clone size: .

CDR3 DNA: TGTGCCAGCAGCTTACAGGGAGACAATGAGCAGTACTTC
CDR3 protein: CASSLQGDNEQYF
D gene: .
J gene: TRBJ2-4
V gene: TRBV7-7
clone size: .

CDR3 DNA: TGTGCCAGCAGCCTTCTAGCGGGGGGTTGGCTAAATGAGCAGTTCTTC
CDR3 protein: CASSLLAGGWLNEQFF
D gene: TRBD2
J gene: TRBJ2-1
V gene: TRBV14
clone size: few

CDR3 DNA: TGCGCCAGCAGCCAAGAGGCCCATGGCTACACCTTC
CDR3 protein: CASSQEAHGYTF
D gene: .
J gene: TRBJ1-2
V gene: TRBV4-1
clone size: few

CDR3 DNA: TGTGCCAGCAGTTGGACAGGGCGAAAGTCTGAAGCTTTCTTT
CDR3 protein: CASSWTGRKSEAFF
D gene: TRBD1
J gene: TRBJ1-1
V gene: TRBV6-5
clone size: .

CDR3 DNA: TGTGCCAGCAGTTTCCGGACGGAGGATCAGCCCCAGCATTTT
CDR3 protein: CASSFRTEDQPQHF
D gene: .
J gene: TRBJ1-5
V gene: TRBV6-2/TRBV6-3
clone size: .

CDR3 DNA: TGTGCCAGCAGCAACCGGGACAGGGGGCATAGTGAGCAGTTCTTC
CDR3 protein: CASSNRDRGHSEQFF
D gene: TRBD1
J gene: TRBJ2-1
V gene: TRBV7-3
clone size: few

CDR3 DNA: TGTGCCAGCAGCCAACTAGCGGGGGGTCACAATGAGCAGTTCTTC
CDR3 protein: CASSQLAGGHNEQFF
D gene: TRBD2
J gene: TRBJ2-1
V gene: TRBV3-1
clone size: few

CDR3 DNA: TGTGCCAGCAGCCTCACGACAGGGACGAACACTGAAGCTTTCTTT
CDR3 protein: CASSLTTGTNTEAFF
D gene: TRBD1
J gene: TRBJ1-1
V gene: TRBV7-2
clone size: .

CDR3 DNA: TGTGCCAGCAGACCTCAGGGGCCTAATCAGCCCCAGCATTTT
CDR3 protein: CASRPQGPNQPQHF
D gene: .
J gene: TRBJ1-5
V gene: TRBV6-6
clone size: .

CDR3 DNA: TGTGCCAGCAGTGAAACAGGGTCCCACTATGGCTACACCTTC
CDR3 protein: CASSETGSHYGYTF
D gene: .
J gene: TRBJ1-2
V gene: TRBV25-1
clone size: few

CDR3 DNA: TGTGCCAGCAGCGTAGAGGAAGGTGGTGCAACTAATGAAAAACTGTTTTTT
CDR3 protein: CASSVEEGGATNEKLFF
D gene: .
J gene: TRBJ1-4
V gene: TRBV9
clone size: few

CDR3 DNA: TGTGCCAGCAAAGACAGGGAGATTGAAGCTTTCTTT
CDR3 protein: CASKDREIEAFF
D gene: TRBD1
J gene: TRBJ1-1
V gene: TRBV2
clone size: few

CDR3 DNA: TGTGCCTGGAGTGTCCTGGGGAAAAGCACAGATACGCAGTATTTT
CDR3 protein: CAWSVLGKSTDTQYF
D gene: .
J gene: TRBJ2-3
V gene: TRBV30
clone size: .

CDR3 DNA: TGTGCCAGCAGCTCAGATTCTACAGGGGCTGCCACTGAAGCTTTCTTT
CDR3 protein: CASSSDSTGAATEAFF
D gene: TRBD1
J gene: TRBJ1-1
V gene: TRBV7-9
clone size: .

CDR3 DNA: TGTAGTGCTCGGCCCTGGGATAGCTCCTACAATGAGCAGTTCTTC
CDR3 protein: CSARPWDSSYNEQFF
D gene: .
J gene: TRBJ2-1
V gene: TRBV20-1
clone size: once

CDR3 DNA: TGTGCCAGCAGCTTCGTTCGGCCGAACTATGGCTACACCTTC
CDR3 protein: CASSFVRPNYGYTF
D gene: .
J gene: TRBJ1-2
V gene: TRBV11-3
clone size: .

CDR3 DNA: TGTGCCAGCAAGCCCGGGGGGGCTGCTAATGAGCAGTTCTTC
CDR3 protein: CASKPGGAANEQFF
D gene: TRBD2
J gene: TRBJ2-1
V gene: TRBV9
clone size: .

CDR3 DNA: TGTGCCAGCAGCGTAGTAACGGGCGGGGGCTATGGCTACACCTTC
CDR3 protein: CASSVVTGGGYGYTF
D gene: .
J gene: TRBJ1-2
V gene: TRBV9
clone size: .

CDR3 DNA: TGTGCCAGCAGTTCCCGTGCTGAAGCTTTCTTT
CDR3 protein: CASSSRAEAFF
D gene: .
J gene: TRBJ1-1
V gene: TRBV12-3/TRBV12-4
clone size: .

CDR3 DNA: TGTGCCAGCAGTCTCGATCTCACCGGACCCTCCTACGAGCAGTACTTC
CDR3 protein: CASSLDLTGPSYEQYF
D gene: .
J gene: TRBJ2-7
V gene: TRBV6-6
clone size: .

CDR3 DNA: TGTGCCAGCAGCGTAGCGGGGGGGCTCCAAGATACGCAGTATTTT
CDR3 protein: CASSVAGGLQDTQYF
D gene: TRBD2
J gene: TRBJ2-3
V gene: TRBV9
clone size: .

CDR3 DNA: TGTGCCAGCAGTGTAGCGGGGGGCTCCTACAATGAGCAGTTCTTC
CDR3 protein: CASSVAGGSYNEQFF
D gene: TRBD2
J gene: TRBJ2-1
V gene: TRBV9
clone size: many

CDR3 DNA: TGTGCCAGCCAACTGAAGGACAGGGGGCGATTTGAAAAACTGTTTTTT
CDR3 protein: CASQLKDRGRFEKLFF
D gene: TRBD1
J gene: TRBJ1-4
V gene: TRBV6-1
clone size: .

CDR3 DNA: TGTGCCAGCAGCCCCCAAGGGGGCCGGAGCCGCACAGATACGCAGTATTTT
CDR3 protein: CASSPQGGRSRTDTQYF
D gene: TRBD1
J gene: TRBJ2-3
V gene: TRBV4-2
clone size: few

CDR3 DNA: TGCGCCAGCAGCCAAGCAGGGTGGTCCTATGGCTACACCTTC
CDR3 protein: CASSQAGWSYGYTF
D gene: .
J gene: TRBJ1-2
V gene: TRBV4-1
clone size: .

CDR3 DNA: TGTGCCAGCAGTGAATCAGGTAACAGAATGAACACTGAAGCTTTCTTT
CDR3 protein: CASSESGNRMNTEAFF
D gene: .
J gene: TRBJ1-1
V gene: TRBV2
clone size: .

CDR3 DNA: TGCGCCAGCAGCTTAGGCGGGGGGGCCGACGATGAGCAGTTCTTC
CDR3 protein: CASSLGGGADDEQFF
D gene: TRBD2
J gene: TRBJ2-1
V gene: TRBV5-1
clone size: few